A single sample gave rise to the 30 T cell receptor beta chains below, sequenced in a study of blood T cell repertoires in COVID-19. Using immunoSEQ multiplex PCR, the repertoire was profiled, and TCRdb retains in-frame clones only, with some absent. The table records about 260,000 clones, around 93% of them present only once. Sequencing was performed on PBMCs or T cells enriched from blood (not recorded which). All receptors come from a man aged 35 to 55 who had been exposed to COVID-19.

This rearrangement joins TRBV29-1 to TRBJ2-7; 7 nucleotides align to TRBD1. Germline trimming cut 6 bases from V and 6 bases from J; bases unmatched to any gene: 5. The CDR3 has 11 amino acids. Germline values: CDR1 SQVTM, CDR2 ANQGSEA. For the CDR3, the DNA is TGCAGCGTGGAATCAGGGGGCGAGCAGTACTTC. As protein: CSVESGGEQYF.

This clone was recorded only once. The CDR3 DNA follows: TGTGCCAGCACTAAACGCTCTAATGAAAAACTGTTTTTT. This sequence encodes CASTKRSNEKLFF. The chain employs TRBV12-3 or TRBV12-4 and TRBJ1-4; D gene ambiguous. The germline V and J ends were trimmed by 7 bases and 3 bases, with 9 bases remaining between them. The CDR3 consists of 13 residues.

This chain connects TRBV29-1 to TRBJ2-1, with D tentatively TRBD2 (5 bases). V was shortened by 0 bases and J by 3 bases, with 15 bases between the two germline ends. Germline V gene data show CDR1 as SQVTM and CDR2 as ANQGSEA. The CDR3 is 16 amino acids. The CDR3 bases are TGCAGCGTTGAAGATCCGAGACAACTAGTCTACAATGAGCAGTTCTTC. Amino acid sequence: CSVEDPRQLVYNEQFF.

The chain joins TRBV28 to TRBJ1-5, with D possibly matching TRBD1 (6 bases). The CDR3 length is 14 residues. Germline V gives CDR1 MDHEN, CDR2 SYDVKM. V was trimmed by 5 bases and J by 11 bases, leaving 19 bases between them. Written as DNA, the CDR3 is TGTGCCAGCAGTCCGACCAGGGGTGTATGGGCCCAGCATTTT. Protein sequence: CASSPTRGVWAQHF.

The V call is TRBV2, the J call TRBJ2-5, with a possible D match to TRBD2 (6 bases). Trimming left V 11 bases short and J 2 bases short, with 15 bases between. Germline CDR1 SNHLY, CDR2 FYNNEI. The CDR3 totals 13 residues. The CDR3 loop reads CAGAGRGQETQYF. As DNA, the CDR3 is TGTGCCGGGGCGGGGCGGGGACAAGAGACCCAGTACTTC.

The chain recombines TRBV2 with TRBJ2-1, with TRBD2 identical over 8 bases. The CDR3 runs 15 residues. The V and J ends lost 3 bases and 8 bases, in that order; junction bases with no gene match: 9. Germline V CDR1 and CDR2: SNHLY, FYNNEI. The CDR3 loop reads CASSDRSGSRDEQFF. The CDR3 DNA reads TGTGCCAGCAGTGATAGAAGCGGGAGTAGGGATGAGCAGTTCTTC. Full variable domain (remainder filled in from reference TRBV2 and TRBJ2-1): EPEVTQTPSHQVTQMGQEVILRCVPISNHLYFYWYRQILGQKVEFLVSFYNNEISEKSEIFDDQFSVERPDGSNFTLKIRSTKLEDSAMYFCASSDRSGSRDEQFFGPGTRLTVL.

The chain couples TRBV18 to TRBJ2-5; 14 bases match TRBD2. CDR1 and CDR2 from the germline V gene are KGHSH and LQKENI. The CDR3 loop spans 16 amino acids. Germline trimming cut 3 bases from V and 5 bases from J; bases unmatched to any gene: 5. In nucleotides, the CDR3 is TGTGCCAGCTCACCCCCGGGACTAGCGGGAGTGGAGACCCAGTACTTC. This codes for CASSPPGLAGVETQYF. Based on the CDR3 plus reference TRBV18 and TRBJ2-5, the full variable domain is NAGVMQNPRHLVRRRGQEARLRCSPMKGHSHVYWYRQLPEEGLKFMVYLQKENIIDESGMPKERFSAEFPKEGPSILRIQQVVRGDSAAYFCASSPPGLAGVETQYFGPGTRLLVL.

The J gene is TRBJ1-4, the V gene TRBV27; 9 bases agree with TRBD1. There are 15 residues in the CDR3. The germline V gene has CDR1 MNHEY and CDR2 SMNVEV (reference sequence). Trimming took 5 bases from V and 9 from J; bases not matched to a gene: 10. The CDR3 sequence: CASSTPGQGDKKLFF. CDR3 bases: TGTGCCAGCAGTACCCCGGGACAGGGAGACAAAAAACTGTTTTTT. The variable domain in full, completed from reference TRBV27 and TRBJ1-4, reads EAQVTQNPRYLITVTGKKLTVTCSQNMNHEYMSWYRQDPGLGLRQIYYSMNVEVTDKGDVPEGYKVSRKEKRNFPLILESPSPNQTSLYFCASSTPGQGDKKLFFGSGTQLSVL.

The chain couples TRBV19 to TRBJ1-4; TRBD1 matches at 10 bases. CDR3 length equals 14 residues. The ends lost 5 bases at V and 4 bases at J; junction bases unmatched: 1. From germline, CDR1 is LNHDA and CDR2 SQIVND (reference sequence). The CDR3 DNA reads TGTGCCAGTAGTCGGACAGGGGGTAATGAAAAACTGTTTTTT. As protein: CASSRTGGNEKLFF.

The CDR3 sequence is CASSQGRGGETQYF. CDR3 sequence (DNA): TGCGCCAGCAGCCAGGGAAGGGGTGGAGAGACCCAGTACTTC. The chain employs TRBV5-1 and TRBJ2-5; tentative D call: TRBD1 (5 bases). The V end lost 4 bases, the J end lost 4 bases, and 14 bases lay between the germline ends. Germline lookup yields CDR1 SGHRS and CDR2 YFSETQ. This CDR3 spans 14 amino acids.

The CDR3, as DNA: TGTGCCAGCAGTGAAGATATGGTTAGCTACGAGCAGTACTTC. Encoded protein: CASSEDMVSYEQYF. The chain employs TRBV6-1 and TRBJ2-7, with D uncertain. Germline V gene sequence: CDR1 MNHNS, CDR2 SASEGT. Trimming shortened V by 1 base and J by 3 bases, and 10 bases separated the two germline ends. The CDR3 spans 14 residues.

The V and J genes are TRBV9 and TRBJ2-1; 9 positions agree with TRBD2. The CDR3 has 17 amino acids. After removal of 4 bases from V and 0 bases from J, the junction contained 8 bases not matched to a gene. Per the germline V gene, CDR1 is SGDLS and CDR2 is YYNGEE. CDR3 DNA: TGTGCCAGCAGCCCTCGGAGTAGCGGGAGCTCCTACAATGAGCAGTTCTTC. Translation: CASSPRSSGSSYNEQFF.

CDR3 sequence reads: CASSQVQDNEQFF. For the CDR3, the DNA is TGTGCCAGCAGCCAGGTACAAGACAATGAGCAGTTCTTC. The gene calls are TRBV4-2 and TRBJ2-1, with D hard to call. The germline CDR1 and CDR2 sequences are LGHNA and YNFKEQ. The CDR3 is 13 amino acids. V dropped 3 bases and J dropped 5 bases, with 8 bases sitting between them.

The table lists this clone with a few counts. The chain is built from TRBV5-1 and TRBJ1-3; no firm D call. This CDR3 is 15 amino acids long. Per germline, CDR1 SGHRS and CDR2 YFSETQ. Trimming removed 5 bases at V and 2 bases at J, with 14 bases between. The CDR3 loop is CASREEPNAGNTIYF. The CDR3, as DNA: TGCGCCAGCAGGGAGGAGCCCAACGCTGGAAACACCATATATTTT.

The chain recombines TRBV5-8 with TRBJ1-2, with a tentative D call TRBD1 (5 bases). Trimming stripped 6 bases from V and 6 bases from J, with 12 bases between. Per germline, CDR1 SGHTS and CDR2 YDEGEE. This CDR3 is built from 12 residues. The CDR3 spells CASTTKGNGYTF. The CDR3 bases are TGTGCCAGCACCACGAAGGGGAATGGCTACACCTTC.

The gene calls are TRBV7-3 and TRBJ2-2, with 7 nucleotides matching TRBD1. The germline V gene encodes CDR1 SGHTA and CDR2 FQGTGA. Unmatched junction bases numbered 6, after V lost 2 bases and J lost 3 bases. The CDR3 spans 16 residues. The CDR3 loop is CASSLVGGADTGELFF. DNA of the CDR3: TGTGCCAGCAGCTTAGTAGGGGGCGCGGACACCGGGGAGCTGTTTTTT.

The chain employs TRBV6-1 and TRBJ2-1; no firm D call. V was clipped by 2 bases and J by 4 bases, with 6 bases between them. This CDR3 is built from 13 residues. Germline CDR1 reads MNHNS; CDR2 reads SASEGT. The chain's CDR3 is CASSEKRYNEQFF. For the CDR3, the DNA is TGTGCCAGCAGTGAAAAGAGGTACAATGAGCAGTTCTTC.

The chain couples TRBV19 to TRBJ1-5; 10 bases align to TRBD1. The CDR3 is 15 residues long. Per germline, CDR1 LNHDA and CDR2 SQIVND (reference sequence). With V trimmed by 8 bases and J by 6 bases, 10 bases remained unmatched. The CDR3 DNA is TGTGCCAGTGGCGGGACAGGGGATAGCGGTCAGCCCCAGCATTTT. Translation: CASGGTGDSGQPQHF.

The J gene is TRBJ2-2, the V gene TRBV30; TRBD2 matches 9 bases. J was trimmed by 5 bases and V by 6 bases; bases with no gene match: 10. Looked up from germline, CDR1 is GTSNPN and CDR2 is SVGIG (reference sequence). The CDR3 covers 15 residues. This chain's CDR3 is CACPLVLAGTGELFF. CDR3 DNA: TGTGCCTGCCCCCTTGTGCTAGCGGGAACCGGGGAGCTGTTTTTT.

The chain uses TRBV28 and TRBJ1-6; a possible D gene is TRBD1 (5 bases). The germline V gene encodes CDR1 MDHEN and CDR2 SYDVKM. The V and J ends lost 1 base and 4 bases respectively, with 11 bases between them. This CDR3 comprises 16 residues. The CDR3, as DNA: TGTGCCAGCAGTTTATACGCCGGGGGTTATAATTCACCCCTCCACTTT. Amino acid sequence: CASSLYAGGYNSPLHF.

The V and J genes are TRBV7-9 and TRBJ1-4; no definite D call. Trimming removed 5 bases at V and 7 bases at J, with 14 bases between. Per germline, CDR1 SEHNR and CDR2 FQNEAQ (reference sequence). This CDR3 is 14 amino acids long. The CDR3 is CASSQAGRGEKLFF. CDR3 sequence (DNA): TGTGCCAGCAGCCAGGCGGGTCGGGGTGAAAAACTGTTTTTT.

V is TRBV28 and J is TRBJ2-2; 10 bases align to TRBD2. The CDR3 spans 17 residues. Germline loops: CDR1 MDHEN, CDR2 SYDVKM. V was clipped by 8 bases and J by 3 bases; unmatched bases: 12. This CDR3 is CASGGASGSGYTGELFF. The DNA of the CDR3 is TGTGCCAGCGGGGGGGCTAGCGGGAGCGGCTACACCGGGGAGCTGTTTTTT.

In regard to this clone: This CDR3 is also generated by other DNA sequences in the sample. The chain recombines TRBV7-9 with TRBJ2-3, with D unclear. Trimming stripped 5 bases from V and 2 bases from J, with 5 bases between. CDR3 size: 12 residues. Germline V gene data show CDR1 as SEHNR and CDR2 as FQNEAQ (reference sequence). The CDR3 spells CASSLYTDTQYF. Written as DNA, the CDR3 is TGTGCCAGCAGCCTATACACAGATACGCAGTATTTT.

The J gene is TRBJ1-2, the V gene TRBV19; D may be TRBD1 (5 bases). This CDR3 has 15 amino acids. Germline CDR1 is LNHDA and CDR2 is SQIVND (reference sequence). Trimming took 2 bases from V and 1 from J, leaving 11 bases between them. In nucleotides, the CDR3 is TGTGCCAGTAGTATACCGACAGAAAATAACTATGGCTACACCTTC. Its protein is CASSIPTENNYGYTF.

V is TRBV7-9 and J is TRBJ2-7; 9 positions match TRBD2. The V gene end was trimmed by 1 base and the J gene end by 3 bases; junction bases not matched to a gene: 7. Germline-derived CDR1 and CDR2 are SEHNR and FQNEAQ (reference sequence). The CDR3 length is 16 residues. The chain's CDR3 is CASSLGAGGVFYEQYF. DNA of the CDR3: TGTGCCAGCAGCTTAGGGGCGGGAGGGGTTTTCTACGAGCAGTACTTC.

The J gene is TRBJ2-3, the V gene TRBV6-5; D possibly corresponds to TRBD2 (6 bases). V was pared by 2 bases and J by 2 bases, with 11 bases between. Germline loops: CDR1 MNHEY, CDR2 SVGAGI. The CDR3 length is 15 residues. The CDR3 protein is CASSYGGSNTDTQYF. Here the CDR3 DNA reads TGTGCCAGCAGTTACGGGGGGTCAAACACAGATACGCAGTATTTT.

This chain uses TRBV27 with TRBJ2-3; TRBD2 might be the D (6 bases). Germline V gene sequence: CDR1 MNHEY, CDR2 SMNVEV (reference sequence). V lost 5 bases and J 0 bases, leaving 21 bases between the germline ends. The CDR3 loop spans 18 amino acids. The CDR3 DNA is TGTGCCAGCAGTCGGATCGACGGGAGACCGACTAGCACAGATACGCAGTATTTT. Encoded protein: CASSRIDGRPTSTDTQYF.

The chain is built from TRBV6-4 and TRBJ2-1; 7 bases align to TRBD2. The germline CDR1 and CDR2 sequences are MRHNA and SNTAGT. J lost 7 bases, V lost 4 bases, and 4 bases had no gene match. This CDR3 is 13 amino acids long. The CDR3 spells CASSVTSVNEQFF. In DNA, the CDR3 is TGTGCCAGCAGTGTAACTAGCGTTAATGAGCAGTTCTTC.

This clone has a handful of counts. The J gene is TRBJ2-7, the V gene TRBV4-1, with 9 bases matching TRBD1. Germline V gene lookup returns CDR1 MGHRA and CDR2 YSYEKL. The CDR3 runs to 16 residues. V shed 1 base, J shed 4 bases, and the junction held 8 bases outside the gene matches. This CDR3 is CASSQVTGTGRYEQYF. Here the CDR3 DNA reads TGCGCCAGCAGCCAAGTGACAGGGACAGGGAGGTACGAGCAGTACTTC.

This CDR3 reads CSVTRQGLNTEAFF. DNA for the CDR3: TGCAGCGTTACACGACAGGGTTTGAACACTGAAGCTTTCTTT. The V call is TRBV29-1, the J call TRBJ1-1, with 7 nucleotides matching TRBD1. From germline, CDR1 is SQVTM and CDR2 ANQGSEA. This CDR3 contains 14 residues. V lost 5 bases, J lost 0 bases, and 6 bases stayed unmatched.